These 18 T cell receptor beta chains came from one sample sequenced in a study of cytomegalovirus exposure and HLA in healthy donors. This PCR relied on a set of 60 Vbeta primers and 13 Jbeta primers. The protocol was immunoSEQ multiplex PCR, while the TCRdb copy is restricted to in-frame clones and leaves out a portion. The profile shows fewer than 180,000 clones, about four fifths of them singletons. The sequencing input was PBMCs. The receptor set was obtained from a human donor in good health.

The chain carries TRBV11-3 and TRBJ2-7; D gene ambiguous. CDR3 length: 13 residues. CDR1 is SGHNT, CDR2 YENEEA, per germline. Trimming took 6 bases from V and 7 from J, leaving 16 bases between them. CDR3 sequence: CASSMAAFGEQYF. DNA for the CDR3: TGTGCCAGCAGTATGGCCGCGTTCGGGGAGCAGTACTTC.

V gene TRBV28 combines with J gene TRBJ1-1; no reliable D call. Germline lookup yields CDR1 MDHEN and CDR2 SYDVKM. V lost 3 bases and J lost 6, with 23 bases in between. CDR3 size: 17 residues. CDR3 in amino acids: CASSFGQTLLVFAEAFF. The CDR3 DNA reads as TGTGCCAGCAGTTTTGGGCAGACCCTACTGGTTTTCGCTGAAGCTTTCTTT.

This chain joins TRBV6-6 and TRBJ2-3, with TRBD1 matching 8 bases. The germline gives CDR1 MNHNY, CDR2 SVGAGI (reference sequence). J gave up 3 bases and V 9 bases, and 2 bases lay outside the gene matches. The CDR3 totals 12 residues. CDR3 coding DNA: TGTGCCAGTTGGACAGGGACAGATACGCAGTATTTT. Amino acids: CASWTGTDTQYF.

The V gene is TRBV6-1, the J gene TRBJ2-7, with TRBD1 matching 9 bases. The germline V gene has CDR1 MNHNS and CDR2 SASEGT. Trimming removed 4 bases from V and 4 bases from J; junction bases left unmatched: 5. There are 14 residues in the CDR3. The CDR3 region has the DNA TGTGCCAGCAGTGGAAGACAGGGGGGTTACGAGCAGTACTTC. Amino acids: CASSGRQGGYEQYF.

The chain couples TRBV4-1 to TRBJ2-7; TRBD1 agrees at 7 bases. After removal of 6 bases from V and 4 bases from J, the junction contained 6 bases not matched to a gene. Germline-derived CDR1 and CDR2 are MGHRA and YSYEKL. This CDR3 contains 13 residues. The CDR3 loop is CASSQDRLYEQYF. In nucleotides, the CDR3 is TGCGCCAGCAGTCAGGACAGGTTATACGAGCAGTACTTC.

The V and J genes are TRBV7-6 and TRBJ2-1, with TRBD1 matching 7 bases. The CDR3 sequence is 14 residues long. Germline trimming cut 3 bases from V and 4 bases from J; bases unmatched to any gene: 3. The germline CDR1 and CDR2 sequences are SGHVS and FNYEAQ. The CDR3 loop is CASSFRDRYNEQFF. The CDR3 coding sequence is TGTGCCAGCAGCTTCCGGGACAGATACAATGAGCAGTTCTTC. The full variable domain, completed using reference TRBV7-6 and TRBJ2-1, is GAGVSQSPRYKVTKRGQDVALRCDPISGHVSLYWYRQALGQGPEFLTYFNYEAQQDKSGLPNDRFSAERPEGSISTLTIQRTEQRDSAMYRCASSFRDRYNEQFFGPGTRLTVL.

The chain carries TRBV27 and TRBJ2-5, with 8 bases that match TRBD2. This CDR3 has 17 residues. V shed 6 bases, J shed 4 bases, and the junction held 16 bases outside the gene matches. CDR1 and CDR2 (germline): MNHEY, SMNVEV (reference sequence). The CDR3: CASRGGGSGSPGETQYF. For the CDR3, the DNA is TGTGCCAGCAGGGGTGGGGGCAGCGGGAGCCCCGGAGAGACCCAGTACTTC.

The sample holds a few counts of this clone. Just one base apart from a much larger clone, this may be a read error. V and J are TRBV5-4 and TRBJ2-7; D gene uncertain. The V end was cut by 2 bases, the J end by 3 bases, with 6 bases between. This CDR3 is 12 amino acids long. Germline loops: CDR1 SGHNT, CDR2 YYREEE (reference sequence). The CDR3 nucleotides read TGTGCCAGCAGCTTAGCGTACTACGAGCAGTACTTC. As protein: CASSLAYYEQYF.

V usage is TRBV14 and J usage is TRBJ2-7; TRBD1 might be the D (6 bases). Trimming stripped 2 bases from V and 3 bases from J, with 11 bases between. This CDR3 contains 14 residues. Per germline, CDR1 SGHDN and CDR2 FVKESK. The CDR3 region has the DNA TGTGCCAGCAGCCAATCCGGGACATACTACGAGCAGTACTTC. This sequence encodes CASSQSGTYYEQYF. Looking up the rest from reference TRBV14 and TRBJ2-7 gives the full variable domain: EAGVTQFPSHSVIEKGQTVTLRCDPISGHDNLYWYRRVMGKEIKFLLHFVKESKQDESGMPNNRFLAERTGGTYSTLKVQPAELEDSGVYFCASSQSGTYYEQYFGPGTRLTVT.

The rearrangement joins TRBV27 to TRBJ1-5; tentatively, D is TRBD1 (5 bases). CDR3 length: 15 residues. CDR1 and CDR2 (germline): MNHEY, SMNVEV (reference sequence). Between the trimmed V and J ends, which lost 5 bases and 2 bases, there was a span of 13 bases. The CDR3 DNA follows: TGTGCCAGCAGTCCGGGGGTCGCGGGCAATCAGCCCCAGCATTTT. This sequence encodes CASSPGVAGNQPQHF.

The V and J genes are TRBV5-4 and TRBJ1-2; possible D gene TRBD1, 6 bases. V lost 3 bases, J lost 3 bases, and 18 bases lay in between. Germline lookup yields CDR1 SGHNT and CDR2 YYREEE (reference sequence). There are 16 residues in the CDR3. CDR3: CASSSRTGGADYGYTF. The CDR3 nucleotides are TGTGCCAGCAGCTCCCGAACGGGGGGCGCTGACTATGGCTACACCTTC.

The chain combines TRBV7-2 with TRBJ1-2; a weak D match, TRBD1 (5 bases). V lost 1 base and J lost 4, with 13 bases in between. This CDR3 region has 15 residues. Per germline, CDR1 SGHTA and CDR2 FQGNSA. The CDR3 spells CASSLVGGKTYGYTF. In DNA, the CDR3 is TGTGCCAGCAGCTTAGTGGGGGGGAAGACCTATGGCTACACCTTC.

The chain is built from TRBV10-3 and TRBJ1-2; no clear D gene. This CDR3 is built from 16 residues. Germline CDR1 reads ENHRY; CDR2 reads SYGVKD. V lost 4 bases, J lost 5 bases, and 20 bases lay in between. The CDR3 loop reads CAISVRWRAFLYGYTF. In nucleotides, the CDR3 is TGTGCCATCAGTGTTCGCTGGAGAGCCTTCCTTTATGGCTACACCTTC.

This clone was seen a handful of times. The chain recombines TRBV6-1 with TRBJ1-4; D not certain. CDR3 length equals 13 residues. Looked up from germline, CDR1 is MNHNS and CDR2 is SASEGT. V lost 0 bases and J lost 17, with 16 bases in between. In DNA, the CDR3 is TGTGCCAGCAGTGAAGCTCCTCGTGGCCCTTGTTTTTTT. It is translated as CASSEAPRGPCFF.

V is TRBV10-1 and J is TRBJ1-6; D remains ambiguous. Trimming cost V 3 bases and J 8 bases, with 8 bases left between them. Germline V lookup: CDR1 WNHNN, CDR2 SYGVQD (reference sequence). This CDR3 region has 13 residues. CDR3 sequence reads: CASSERDYSPLHF. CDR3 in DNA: TGCGCCAGCAGTGAACGGGATTATTCACCCCTCCACTTT.

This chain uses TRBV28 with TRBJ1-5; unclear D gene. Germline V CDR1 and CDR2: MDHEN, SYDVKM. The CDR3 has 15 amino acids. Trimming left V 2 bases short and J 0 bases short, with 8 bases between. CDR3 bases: TGTGCCAGCAGTTTAAGTCAGTATAGCAATCAGCCCCAGCATTTT. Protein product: CASSLSQYSNQPQHF.

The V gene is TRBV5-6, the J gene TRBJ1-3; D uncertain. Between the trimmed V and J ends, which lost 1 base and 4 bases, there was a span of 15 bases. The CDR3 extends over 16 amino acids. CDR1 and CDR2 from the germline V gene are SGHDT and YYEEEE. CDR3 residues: CASSLLSGIFGNTIYF. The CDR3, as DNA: TGTGCCAGCAGCTTGCTTTCGGGGATATTCGGAAACACCATATATTTT.

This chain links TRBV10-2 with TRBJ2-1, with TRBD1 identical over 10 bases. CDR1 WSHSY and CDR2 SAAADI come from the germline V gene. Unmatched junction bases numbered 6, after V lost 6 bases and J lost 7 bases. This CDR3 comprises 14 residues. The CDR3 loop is CASRRQGAVNEQFF. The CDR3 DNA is TGCGCCAGCAGACGACAGGGGGCGGTTAATGAGCAGTTCTTC.